Detailed here is one T cell receptor (beta chain). The sample originates from a study of blood T cell repertoires in COVID-19. The repertoire was sequenced with immunoSEQ multiplex PCR; TCRdb's copy has only in-frame clones and lacks some. Of 250,000 to 400,000 clones detected, around 90% appear once; the ten largest clones hold 2.9%. The Seattle patients, enrolled during active infection, were followed longitudinally. The germline gives CDR1 KGHDR, CDR2 SFDVKD. This CDR3 region has 15 residues. Trimming left V 1 base short and J 1 base short, with 8 bases between. What was sequenced was peripheral blood. This clonotype was sampled from a woman aged 25 to 39 with COVID-19, enrolled during active disease. This rearrangement joins TRBV24-1 to TRBJ2-3; possibly TRBD1 for D (5 bases). For the CDR3, the DNA is TGTGCCACCAGTGATTTCGAACAGGGCACAGATACGCAGTATTTT. It translates to CATSDFEQGTDTQYF.